One sample yielded the 18 T cell receptor beta chains listed below, sequenced in a study of blood T cell repertoires in COVID-19. Only in-frame clones appear in the TCRdb table, and some are missing; sequencing was by immunoSEQ multiplex PCR. The profile shows around 220,000 clones, 85% to 90% of them singletons. Input material: peripheral blood. The source is a woman aged 45-60 years with acute or convalescent COVID-19.

The chain combines TRBV15 with TRBJ2-1, with a possible D match to TRBD2 (6 bases). Per the germline V gene, CDR1 is LNHNV and CDR2 is YYDKDF (reference sequence). The CDR3 has 13 residues. V lost 1 base, J lost 7 bases, and 8 bases lay in between. DNA for the CDR3: TGTGCCACCAGCAGAGCGCTAGCGAATGAGCAGTTCTTC. This codes for CATSRALANEQFF.

The gene calls are TRBV20-1 and TRBJ2-7; D is possibly TRBD1 (6 bases). The CDR3 is made up of 14 amino acids. The germline V and J ends were trimmed by 3 bases and 3 bases, with 15 bases remaining between them. CDR1 DFQATT and CDR2 SNEGSKA come from the germline V gene (reference sequence). The CDR3 protein is CSASGQGSYYEQYF. The CDR3 nucleotides read TGCAGTGCTAGTGGGCAGGGGTCTTACTACGAGCAGTACTTC.

CDR3 residues: CASSSAANPRETQYF. The CDR3 DNA is TGTGCCAGCAGCTCCGCGGCCAACCCTCGAGAGACCCAGTACTTC. This rearrangement joins TRBV7-2 to TRBJ2-5; unclear D gene. The germline V gene has CDR1 SGHTA and CDR2 FQGNSA. This CDR3 contains 15 residues. V dropped 4 bases and J dropped 4 bases, with 16 bases sitting between them.

In this sample, this clone turned up many times. The chain is built from TRBV24-1 and TRBJ1-5, with a possible D match to TRBD1 (5 bases). CDR3 length equals 14 residues. Germline values: CDR1 KGHDR, CDR2 SFDVKD. V lost 3 bases and J lost 6, with 11 bases in between. CDR3 region: CATSDAGMSQPQHF. CDR3 DNA: TGTGCCACCAGTGATGCAGGGATGAGTCAGCCCCAGCATTTT.

This chain joins TRBV3-1 (or the pseudogene TRBV3-2) and TRBJ2-1; 7 nucleotides match TRBD2. The CDR3 sequence is 15 residues long. Germline-derived CDR1 and CDR2 are LGHDT and YNNKEL (reference sequence). V trimming: 4 bases; J trimming: 4 bases; junction bases outside the gene matches: 7. The CDR3 coding sequence is TGTGCCAGCAGCCCCCTGGCGGGGGTGTACAATGAGCAGTTCTTC. This sequence encodes CASSPLAGVYNEQFF.

The V call is TRBV10-3, the J call TRBJ2-2, with D perhaps matching TRBD2 (7 bases). V was pared by 8 bases and J by 2 bases, with 12 bases between. CDR3 size: 14 residues. The V gene's germline CDR1 is ENHRY and CDR2 SYGVKD. CDR3 in amino acids: CAIRGAINTGELFF. The CDR3 coding sequence is TGTGCCATCCGGGGGGCTATCAACACCGGGGAGCTGTTTTTT.

V gene TRBV13 combines with J gene TRBJ2-7; the D is unclear. The germline gives CDR1 PRHDT, CDR2 FYEKMQ (reference sequence). Trimming pared 1 base from V and 6 bases from J, leaving 10 bases between. CDR3 length: 13 residues. CDR3 loop: CASSLAAAGEQYF. The DNA of the CDR3 is TGTGCCAGCAGCTTAGCCGCGGCTGGCGAGCAGTACTTC.

This chain connects TRBV9 to TRBJ2-1; 8 nucleotides match TRBD2. Trimming cost V 4 bases and J 2 bases; bases outside gene matches: 8. The germline CDR1 and CDR2 sequences are SGDLS and YYNGEE. The length of the CDR3 is 16 residues. For the CDR3, the DNA is TGTGCCAGCAGCCGCCCTGGCGGGGGGACCTACAATGAGCAGTTCTTC. Translating gives CASSRPGGGTYNEQFF.

The chain is built from TRBV9 and TRBJ1-2; D is uncertain. The CDR3 has 13 amino acids. V was trimmed by 2 bases and J by 2 bases, leaving 7 bases between them. Germline V lookup: CDR1 SGDLS, CDR2 YYNGEE. CDR3 amino acids: CASSVNGNYGYTF. The CDR3 region has the DNA TGTGCCAGCAGCGTGAACGGGAACTATGGCTACACCTTC.

The chain employs TRBV11-3 and TRBJ2-2; no firm D call. The V and J ends lost 5 bases and 1 base respectively, with 2 bases between them. From germline, CDR1 is SGHNT and CDR2 YENEEA. This CDR3 is 12 amino acids long. For the CDR3, the DNA is TGTGCCAGCAGCCAGAACACCGGGGAGCTGTTTTTT. Its protein is CASSQNTGELFF. The full variable domain, in which reference TRBV11-3 and TRBJ2-2 provide the parts outside the CDR3, is EAGVVQSPRYKIIEKKQPVAFWCNPISGHNTLYWYLQNLGQGPELLIRYENEEAVDDSQLPKDRFSAERLKGVDSTLKIQPAELGDSAVYLCASSQNTGELFFGEGSRLTVL.

The J gene is TRBJ2-1, the V gene TRBV19; D unclear. CDR1 and CDR2 (germline): LNHDA, SQIVND (reference sequence). With 3 bases removed from V and 1 base from J, the gap between germline ends came to 7 bases. The CDR3 is made up of 14 amino acids. The CDR3 sequence is CASSIGMSYNEQFF. For the CDR3, the DNA is TGTGCCAGTAGTATCGGTATGTCCTACAATGAGCAGTTCTTC.

Of note for this clone: In the same sample, other DNA sequences code for this CDR3. The rearrangement uses TRBV18 and TRBJ1-5; 10 nucleotides agree with TRBD1. Losses at the gene ends were 3 bases for V and 4 bases for J; bases not matched to a gene: 0. Germline assignment: CDR1 KGHSH and CDR2 LQKENI. The CDR3 has 14 amino acids. The CDR3 reads CASSPGQGNQPQHF. The CDR3 DNA is TGTGCCAGCTCACCGGGACAGGGGAATCAGCCCCAGCATTTT.

The V gene is TRBV9, the J gene TRBJ2-3; 11 bases map to TRBD2. The CDR3 sequence is 15 residues long. Unmatched junction bases numbered 2, after V lost 2 bases and J lost 3 bases. Per germline, CDR1 SGDLS and CDR2 YYNGEE. The chain's CDR3 is CASSVSGGATDTQYF. In DNA form, the CDR3 reads TGTGCCAGCAGCGTTAGCGGGGGGGCTACAGATACGCAGTATTTT.

V gene TRBV7-2 combines with J gene TRBJ2-1; 9 positions match TRBD1. V shed 3 bases and J 6 bases; nucleotides not matched to a gene: 6. Germline V gene lookup returns CDR1 SGHTA and CDR2 FQGNSA. This CDR3 comprises 15 residues. For the CDR3, the DNA is TGTGCCAGCAGCTTCGGACAGGGGTCGTTCAATGAGCAGTTCTTC. This translates into CASSFGQGSFNEQFF.

DNA for the CDR3: TGTGCCAGCTCACCACGTATCGCGAACACCGGGGAGCTGTTTTTT. Translating gives CASSPRIANTGELFF. The gene calls are TRBV18 and TRBJ2-2; D gene unclear. Trimming cost V 1 base and J 0 bases, with 6 bases left between them. The CDR3 contains 15 residues. The germline V gene has CDR1 KGHSH and CDR2 LQKENI.

The chain has TRBV4-3 and TRBJ2-1; perhaps TRBD2 as D (6 bases). V gave up 0 bases and J gave up 4 bases, with 19 bases separating them. The CDR3 covers 18 residues. Germline V gene lookup returns CDR1 LGHNA and CDR2 YSLEER. Here the CDR3 reads CASSQEASSGRGYNEQFF. In DNA, the CDR3 is TGCGCCAGCAGCCAAGAGGCGTCGAGCGGGCGCGGATACAATGAGCAGTTCTTC.

A few counts support this clone. The V call is TRBV12-3 or TRBV12-4, the J call TRBJ1-5; possible D gene TRBD1, 5 bases. This CDR3 spans 13 amino acids. V shed 7 bases and J shed 7 bases, with 14 bases lying between them. The CDR3 DNA is TGTGCCAGCACCTCTGGGGCTGGGCAGCCCCAGCATTTT. This encodes CASTSGAGQPQHF.

The chain carries TRBV7-9 and TRBJ1-4; 11 bases fit TRBD1. CDR3 length equals 19 residues. The V segment lost 2 bases and the J segment 0 bases; nucleotides outside the gene matches: 8. The germline V gene has CDR1 SEHNR and CDR2 FQNEAQ (reference sequence). The CDR3: CASSLYLGQGAATNEKLFF. The CDR3 bases are TGTGCCAGCAGCTTATATCTTGGACAGGGGGCTGCAACTAATGAAAAACTGTTTTTT. The whole variable domain, remainder taken from reference TRBV7-9 and TRBJ1-4, is DTGVSQNPRHKITKRGQNVTFRCDPISEHNRLYWYRQTLGQGPEFLTYFQNEAQLEKSRLLSDRFSAERPKGSFSTLEIQRTEQGDSAMYLCASSLYLGQGAATNEKLFFGSGTQLSVL.